This T cell receptor beta chain was identified in a study of cytomegalovirus exposure and HLA in healthy donors. At the level of the study: The roughly 110 validation repertoires were reported in a later analysis to have been generated on the same platform as the roughly 720 first-cohort repertoires.

In germline, CDR1 is LNHDA, CDR2 SQIVND (reference sequence). This CDR3 region has 15 residues. V was shortened by 2 bases and J by 8 bases, with 18 bases between the two germline ends. Whole-study results and caveats: TCR sequences were mostly rare, though some public TCRs occurred in many donors.

Of note for this clone: What it binds is unknown.

The table came from immunoSEQ multiplex PCR; TCRdb's copy has only in-frame clones and leaves some out. This sample has more than 95,000 clones, with just under 95% found just once. Sequencing was performed on PBMCs. The chain joins TRBV19 to TRBJ1-2, with D possibly TRBD1 on 5 matching bases. This clonotype originated in a woman younger than 35 in good health and CMV-seronegative. CDR3 bases: TGTGCCAGTAGTATACTTCAGGGCACCCCCGGCGGCTACACCTTC. Translated, it gives CASSILQGTPGGYTF.